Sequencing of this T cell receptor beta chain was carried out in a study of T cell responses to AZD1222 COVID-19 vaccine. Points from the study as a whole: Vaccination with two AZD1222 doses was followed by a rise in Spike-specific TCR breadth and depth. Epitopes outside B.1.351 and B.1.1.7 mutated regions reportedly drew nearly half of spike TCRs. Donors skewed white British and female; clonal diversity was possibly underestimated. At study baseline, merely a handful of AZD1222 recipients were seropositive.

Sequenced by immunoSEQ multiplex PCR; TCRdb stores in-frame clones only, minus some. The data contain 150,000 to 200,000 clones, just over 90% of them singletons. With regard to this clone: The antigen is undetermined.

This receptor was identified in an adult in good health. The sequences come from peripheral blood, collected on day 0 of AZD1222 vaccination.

The CDR3 bases are TGTGCCAGCAGTTACGCGACAGGGAGAAATGAGCAGTTCTTC. It yields the protein CASSYATGRNEQFF. The gene calls are TRBV6-5 and TRBJ2-1, with 7 bases lining up with TRBD1. The germline gives CDR1 MNHEY, CDR2 SVGAGI. J lost 7 bases, V lost 2 bases, and 5 bases had no gene match. This CDR3 spans 14 amino acids.